Listed here is a single T cell receptor beta chain. TCRdb's copy holds only in-frame clones and misses some; the assay was immunoSEQ multiplex PCR. The sample yields around 70,000 clones, about 90% seen once. This specimen belongs to a study of T cell changes during pregnancy in multiple sclerosis. The CDR3 is made up of 15 amino acids. The germline V and J ends were trimmed by 0 bases and 4 bases, with 12 bases remaining between them. CDR1 is SGHRS, CDR2 YFSETQ, per germline. The receptor was derived from a female donor with multiple sclerosis, enrolled in a pregnancy study. This specimen was CD4+ T cells from peripheral blood mononuclear cells, taken after pregnancy. The chain carries TRBV5-1 and TRBJ2-3; perhaps TRBD2 as D (7 bases). CDR3 nucleotide sequence: TGCGCCAGCAGCTTGGTGGGGGGGGCACCAGATACGCAGTATTTT. The encoded protein is CASSLVGGAPDTQYF.